Presented here are 29 T cell receptor beta chains from one specimen sequenced in a study of T-cell memory formation after mild COVID-19. TCRdb used MiXCR to reprocess the 5' RACE reads, holding one entry per CDR3 protein. The sample contains hundreds of thousands of distinct CDR3 sequences, roughly 21% of which appear only once. The material sequenced was PBMCs or a T cell subset sorted from them (not recorded which). These receptors were obtained from an adult woman who had mild COVID-19 (a few samples of this study predate the infection). Cell type and time point are not known.

This clonotype has more than one count but fewer than ten. This chain joins TRBV12-3 or TRBV12-4 and TRBJ2-1; TRBD2 might be the D (5 bases). The CDR3 is 15 residues long. V was trimmed by 6 bases and J by 0 bases, leaving 12 bases between them. The CDR3 DNA follows: TGTGCCAGCAGATTACCGGGGAGCTCCTACAATGAGCAGTTCTTC. Its translation: CASRLPGSSYNEQFF.

This chain joins TRBV28 and TRBJ2-5; D remains ambiguous. Germline V gene sequence: CDR1 MDHEN, CDR2 SYDVKM. This CDR3 spans 13 amino acids. V shed 3 bases and J shed 5 bases, with 10 bases lying between them. The CDR3 bases are TGTGCCAGCAGTTTCGTAACTGGTGAGACCCAGTACTTC. Protein sequence: CASSFVTGETQYF.

This clonotype was seen ten or more times. The V and J genes are TRBV10-3 and TRBJ2-7; D possibly uses TRBD1 or TRBD2 (5 bases each). The CDR3 spans 14 residues. V lost 8 bases, J lost 2 bases, and 16 bases lay in between. Germline CDR1 is ENHRY and CDR2 is SYGVKD. The CDR3 DNA follows: TGTGCCATCGGAGGCCCCGACAGAACCTACGAGCAGTACTTC. Protein: CAIGGPDRTYEQYF.

This clonotype was recorded at least ten times. The chain recombines TRBV7-8 with TRBJ1-1, with 9 nucleotides matching TRBD1. Germline trimming cut 2 bases from V and 7 bases from J; bases unmatched to any gene: 11. This CDR3 is 16 amino acids long. CDR1 and CDR2 from the germline V gene are SGHVS and FQNEAQ. The CDR3 DNA sequence: TGTGCCAGCAGCTTACGGGACAGGGTTTTAAGCATTGAAGCTTTCTTT. It encodes CASSLRDRVLSIEAFF. Looking up the rest from reference TRBV7-8 and TRBJ1-1 gives the full variable domain: GAGVSQSPRYKVAKRGQDVALRCDPISGHVSLFWYQQALGQGPEFLTYFQNEAQLDKSGLPSDRFFAERPEGSVSTLKIQRTQQEDSAVYLCASSLRDRVLSIEAFFGQGTRLTVV.

This sequence joins TRBV6-1 and TRBJ1-2, with unresolved D. This CDR3 has 14 amino acids. Germline CDR1 and CDR2: MNHNS and SASEGT. V lost 0 bases, J lost 0 bases, and 5 bases lay in between. CDR3 sequence reads: CASSEALANYGYTF. Here the CDR3 DNA reads TGTGCCAGCAGTGAAGCGCTCGCTAACTATGGCTACACCTTC.

V is TRBV20-1 and J is TRBJ1-3, with D hard to call. V was cut by 0 bases and J by 0 bases, with 15 bases left in between. The germline gives CDR1 DFQATT, CDR2 SNEGSKA (reference sequence). The CDR3 spans 17 residues. The CDR3 sequence is CSARDSRAPYSGNTIYF. CDR3 sequence (DNA): TGCAGTGCTAGAGATAGTCGGGCGCCTTACTCTGGAAACACCATATATTTT.

This chain uses TRBV28 with TRBJ1-5; 7 nucleotides match TRBD1. The CDR3 is made up of 14 amino acids. Germline V lookup: CDR1 MDHEN, CDR2 SYDVKM. Losses at the gene ends were 6 bases for V and 7 bases for J; bases not matched to a gene: 9. This CDR3 reads CASRPKGGMQPQHF. CDR3 DNA: TGTGCCAGCAGACCCAAAGGGGGCATGCAGCCCCAGCATTTT.

This clonotype has more than one count but fewer than ten. In DNA form, the CDR3 reads TGTGCCACCAGTGATCGAACGGTCCCGTACGAGCAGTACTTC. Translating gives CATSDRTVPYEQYF. The chain uses TRBV24-1 and TRBJ2-7, with unresolved D. Trimming shortened V by 3 bases and J by 4 bases, and 12 bases separated the two germline ends. Germline CDR1 and CDR2: KGHDR and SFDVKD. CDR3 length: 14 amino acids.

The V gene is TRBV7-9, the J gene TRBJ2-7, with 9 bases matching TRBD1. This CDR3 has 16 residues. CDR1 is SEHNR and CDR2 is FQNEAQ in the germline V gene (reference sequence). Unmatched junction bases numbered 8, after V lost 3 bases and J lost 2 bases. CDR3 loop: CASSFWGDRATYEQYF. DNA of the CDR3: TGTGCCAGCAGCTTTTGGGGGGACAGGGCTACCTACGAGCAGTACTTC.

The V call is TRBV5-1, the J call TRBJ2-7; TRBD1 agrees at 12 bases. The ends lost 3 bases at V and 7 bases at J; junction bases unmatched: 11. CDR1 is SGHRS and CDR2 is YFSETQ in the germline V gene. The CDR3 has 16 amino acids. The CDR3, as DNA: TGCGCCAGCAGCTCGGAACCCGGGACAGGGGGCAGTGAGCAGTACTTC. This encodes CASSSEPGTGGSEQYF.

J is TRBJ2-7 and V is TRBV12-3 or TRBV12-4, with a possible D match to TRBD1 (5 bases). The CDR3 is 13 amino acids. The germline V and J ends were trimmed by 3 bases and 3 bases, with 9 bases remaining between them. The CDR3 is CASSFPGIYEQYF. Here the CDR3 DNA reads TGTGCCAGCAGTTTCCCAGGGATCTACGAGCAGTACTTC.

V and J are TRBV10-3 and TRBJ2-7; D is tentatively TRBD1 or TRBD2 (5 bases each). CDR1 and CDR2 (germline): ENHRY, SYGVKD. V was pared by 4 bases and J by 11 bases, with 18 bases between. This CDR3 region has 13 residues. CDR3 protein: CAISAPEGPEEYF. CDR3 DNA: TGTGCCATCAGTGCCCCCGAGGGACCGGAGGAGTACTTC.

The chain combines TRBV12-3 or TRBV12-4 with TRBJ1-1; the D gene is possibly TRBD1 (6 bases). V lost 2 bases and J lost 7, with 14 bases in between. The CDR3 sequence is 14 residues long. DNA for the CDR3: TGTGCCAGCAGTTTAAGGGGGGGCGGAGGTGAAGCTTTCTTT. Protein product: CASSLRGGGGEAFF.

The chain uses TRBV3-1 and TRBJ1-2, with a tentative D call TRBD1 (5 bases). Germline loops: CDR1 LGHDT, CDR2 YNNKEL (reference sequence). The CDR3 consists of 12 residues. The V end lost 8 bases, the J end lost 1 base, and 8 bases lay between the germline ends. DNA for the CDR3: TGTGCCAGCGGGGGGAGTAACTATGGCTACACCTTC. This sequence encodes CASGGSNYGYTF.

This clonotype occurred a few times. The CDR3 sequence: CSVERGGPTDTQYF. In DNA form, the CDR3 reads TGCAGCGTTGAAAGGGGGGGACCCACAGATACGCAGTATTTT. The chain has TRBV29-1 and TRBJ2-3; weak D call: TRBD2 (7 bases). The CDR3 consists of 14 residues. Trimming removed 2 bases from V and 2 bases from J, with 11 bases in between. Germline V lookup: CDR1 SQVTM, CDR2 ANQGSEA.

This clonotype was observed a few times. The chain combines TRBV29-1 with TRBJ2-2; D gene uncertain. In germline, CDR1 is SQVTM, CDR2 ANQGSEA. The CDR3 has 11 amino acids. V shed 3 bases and J shed 7 bases, with 6 bases lying between them. CDR3 coding DNA: TGCAGCGTTGACAGGAGCGGGGAGCTGTTTTTT. This encodes CSVDRSGELFF.

The chain combines TRBV11-2 with TRBJ1-6, with D perhaps matching TRBD1 (5 bases). Trimming removed 1 base at V and 10 bases at J, with 17 bases between. This CDR3 comprises 16 residues. Germline V gene lookup returns CDR1 SGHAT and CDR2 FQNNGV. The CDR3 reads CASSLVLGQGGSPLHF. The CDR3, as DNA: TGTGCCAGCAGCTTAGTCCTCGGCCAGGGTGGCTCACCCCTCCACTTT. Looking up the rest from reference TRBV11-2 and TRBJ1-6 gives the full variable domain: EAGVAQSPRYKIIEKRQSVAFWCNPISGHATLYWYQQILGQGPKLLIQFQNNGVVDDSQLPKDRFSAERLKGVDSTLKIQPAKLEDSAVYLCASSLVLGQGGSPLHFGNGTRLTVT.

The chain couples TRBV12-3 or TRBV12-4 to TRBJ1-4; no clear D. The CDR3 contains 14 residues. Trimming removed 3 bases from V and 4 bases from J, with 9 bases in between. The CDR3 nucleotides are TGTGCCAGCAGTTTTAGCCCCGGTAATGAAAAACTGTTTTTT. The encoded protein is CASSFSPGNEKLFF.

The V and J genes are TRBV24-1 and TRBJ1-1; 7 positions agree with TRBD1. This CDR3 contains 14 residues. V lost 0 bases to trimming and J lost 7 bases; unmatched junction nucleotides: 4. Per the germline V gene, CDR1 is KGHDR and CDR2 is SFDVKD. This chain's CDR3 is CATSDLQQGREAFF. The CDR3 nucleotides are TGTGCCACCAGTGATTTGCAACAGGGGCGTGAAGCTTTCTTT.

This clonotype has more than one count but fewer than ten. This chain joins TRBV29-1 and TRBJ2-7, with D perhaps matching TRBD1 (6 bases). The CDR3 is made up of 12 amino acids. The germline V gene has CDR1 SQVTM and CDR2 ANQGSEA. V dropped 6 bases and J dropped 1 base, with 10 bases sitting between them. CDR3 loop: CSVRGQSYEQYF. Here the CDR3 DNA reads TGCAGCGTCCGCGGACAGTCCTACGAGCAGTACTTC.

This clonotype was seen only a few times. The chain joins TRBV3-1 to TRBJ2-5; the match to TRBD2 covers 8 bases. V lost 5 bases, J lost 5 bases, and 10 bases stayed unmatched. CDR3 length: 15 residues. Germline CDR1 and CDR2: LGHDT and YNNKEL (reference sequence). CDR3 loop: CASSGHSGIHETQYF. CDR3 sequence (DNA): TGTGCCAGCAGCGGGCATAGCGGGATCCACGAGACCCAGTACTTC.

This clonotype turned up a few times. The CDR3 coding sequence is TGTGCCACCAGTGTCGGGACTAGTGGGACAGATACGCAGTATTTT. Its translation: CATSVGTSGTDTQYF. The genes are TRBV24-1 and TRBJ2-3; 8 positions match TRBD2. CDR3 length: 15 amino acids. The trim removed 5 bases at V and 3 bases at J, leaving 6 bases unmatched. CDR1 KGHDR and CDR2 SFDVKD come from the germline V gene.

This clonotype is a singleton in its sample. This chain uses TRBV6-2 or TRBV6-3 with TRBJ2-3; D not resolved. V shed 6 bases and J shed 7 bases, with 20 bases lying between them. From germline, CDR1 is MNHEY and CDR2 SVGEGT. CDR3 length equals 15 residues. This CDR3 is CASRPPGPTDYTQYF. CDR3 bases: TGTGCCAGCAGACCCCCTGGTCCCACAGATTATACGCAGTATTTT.

The chain has TRBV20-1 and TRBJ2-2; D may be TRBD2 (6 bases). Trimming pared 0 bases from V and 7 bases from J, leaving 18 bases between. The germline V gene encodes CDR1 DFQATT and CDR2 SNEGSKA (reference sequence). The CDR3 spans 16 residues. CDR3: CSARDRRAAQDGELFF. In nucleotides, the CDR3 is TGCAGTGCTAGAGATAGGAGGGCAGCTCAAGACGGGGAGCTGTTTTTT.

A few counts support this clonotype. The chain combines TRBV15 with TRBJ2-5; the D gene is possibly TRBD1 (6 bases). V dropped 1 base and J dropped 0 bases, with 9 bases sitting between them. Germline-derived CDR1 and CDR2 are LNHNV and YYDKDF (reference sequence). This CDR3 has 15 amino acids. CDR3 in amino acids: CATSRGTAYQETQYF. The CDR3 nucleotides are TGTGCCACCAGCAGAGGGACAGCGTACCAAGAGACCCAGTACTTC.

This clonotype turned up a few times. The rearrangement uses TRBV2 and TRBJ2-3, with 12 bases aligning to TRBD2. In germline, CDR1 is SNHLY, CDR2 FYNNEI. The CDR3 runs to 16 residues. V dropped 3 bases and J dropped 4; count of bases not matched to a gene: 5. The CDR3 region has the DNA TGTGCCAGCAGTGACGCTAGCGGGAGGGAAGCAGATACGCAGTATTTT. Amino acid sequence: CASSDASGREADTQYF.

This clonotype was picked up a small number of times. The rearrangement links TRBV6-2 or TRBV6-3 to TRBJ2-3; the match to TRBD1 covers 9 bases. CDR3 length equals 17 residues. Trimming took 2 bases from V and 3 from J; bases not matched to a gene: 9. Germline CDR1 MNHEY, CDR2 SVGEGT. CDR3 sequence reads: CASSYSLDRGRTDTQYF. In DNA, the CDR3 is TGTGCCAGCAGTTACAGTCTGGACAGGGGTCGAACAGATACGCAGTATTTT.

This clonotype appeared a few times. This chain links TRBV19 with TRBJ1-1; D not resolved. This CDR3 has 15 amino acids. The V end was cut by 2 bases, the J end by 0 bases, with 10 bases between. Germline-derived CDR1 and CDR2 are LNHDA and SQIVND (reference sequence). This CDR3 is CASSIFGRMNTEAFF. The DNA for the CDR3 is TGTGCCAGTAGTATATTTGGGCGAATGAACACTGAAGCTTTCTTT.

The rearrangement uses TRBV18 and TRBJ2-2; D possibly uses TRBD1 or TRBD2 (5 bases each). Germline-derived CDR1 and CDR2 are KGHSH and LQKENI. The CDR3 contains 16 residues. V gave up 4 bases and J gave up 6 bases, with 18 bases separating them. CDR3 sequence (DNA): TGTGCCAGCTCACGTGGGACCTCCATTAGGTCCGGGGAGCTGTTTTTT. Translating gives CASSRGTSIRSGELFF.